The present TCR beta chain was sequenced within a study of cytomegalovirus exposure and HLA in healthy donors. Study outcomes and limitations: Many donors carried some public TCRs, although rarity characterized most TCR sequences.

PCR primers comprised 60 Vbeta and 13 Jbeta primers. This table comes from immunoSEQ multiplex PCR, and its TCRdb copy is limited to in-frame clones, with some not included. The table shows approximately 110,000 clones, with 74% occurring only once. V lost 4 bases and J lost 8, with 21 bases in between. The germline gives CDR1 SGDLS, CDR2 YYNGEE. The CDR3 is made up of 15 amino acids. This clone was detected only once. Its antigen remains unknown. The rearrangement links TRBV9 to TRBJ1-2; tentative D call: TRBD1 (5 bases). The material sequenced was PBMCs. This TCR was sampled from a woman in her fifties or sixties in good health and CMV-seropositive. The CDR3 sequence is CASSPSYDSLGGYTF. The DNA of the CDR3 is TGTGCCAGCAGCCCGAGCTATGACAGCCTAGGGGGCTACACCTTC.